A selection of T cell receptor beta chains follows, all from one sample in a study of lymphopenia after photon versus proton radiotherapy. Method: immunoSEQ multiplex PCR; TCRdb's copy keeps in-frame clones and lacks some. This sample has tens of thousands of clones, with 85% to 90% found just once. Material: peripheral blood, obtained from a patient treated with proton-based radiotherapy. The receptors here all came from a man older than 75 with esophageal cancer. Each CDR3 is given with its conserved first and last residue. Each record gives: D gene, J gene, V gene, clone size, CDR3 DNA, CDR3 protein. A D gene is named only where the DNA matches it firmly. The size of a clone is reported for some rows only, either as once, few or many, or as a class for expanded clones.

.	TRBJ2-3	TRBV29-1	.	TGCGGAACCTACACAGATACGCAGTATTTT	CGTYTDTQYF
.	TRBJ1-1	TRBV30	.	TGTGCCTGGAGTGTTGCGGTAAACACTGAAGCTTTCTTT	CAWSVAVNTEAFF
.	TRBJ1-3	TRBV5-8	.	TGTGCCAGCAGCTTGCCGGGAAACACCATATATTTT	CASSLPGNTIYF
.	TRBJ2-1	TRBV28	once	TGTGCCAGCAGTTTAGGGGGAAGCTCCTACAATGAGCAGTTCTTC	CASSLGGSSYNEQFF
.	TRBJ1-5	TRBV6-1	.	TGTGCCAGCAGCATTCGGGGTTACGGCAATCAGCCCCAGCATTTT	CASSIRGYGNQPQHF
.	TRBJ1-2	TRBV14	.	TGTGCCAGCAGCGTGAATCGGGCCTATGGCTACACCTTC	CASSVNRAYGYTF
.	TRBJ1-1	TRBV6-1	.	TGTGCCAGCAGTGAATTGGGGGAGGGATTTATTCCAACAAACACTGAAGCTTTCTTT	CASSELGEGFIPTNTEAFF
.	TRBJ1-6	TRBV5-6	.	TGTGCCAGCGGTTGGGGGTTATCACCCCTCCACTTT	CASGWGLSPLHF
TRBD1	TRBJ2-3	TRBV5-1	.	TGCGCCAGCAGCTTGGCCGGGACAGCGAGCACAGATACGCAGTATTTT	CASSLAGTASTDTQYF
.	TRBJ2-7	TRBV5-1	.	TGCGCCAGCAGCTTGGGGACAGTCCGGGGGTACGAGCAGTACTTC	CASSLGTVRGYEQYF
TRBD1	TRBJ2-5	TRBV18	.	TGTGCCAGCTCACCGGGACAGGGAATGGGAGAGGCCCAGTACTTC	CASSPGQGMGEAQYF
.	TRBJ2-5	TRBV5-1	.	TGCGCCAGCAGCGTACGAGGGGGGCTCGAGACCCAGTACTTC	CASSVRGGLETQYF
TRBD1	TRBJ2-7	TRBV27	.	TGTGCCAGCAGTTTATTGGCAGGGGGAGAGGCGTCCTACGAGCAGTACTTC	CASSLLAGGEASYEQYF
TRBD2	TRBJ2-1	TRBV7-2	few	TGTGCCAGCAGCTTAGTCGGGAGGGGTGAGCAGTTCTTC	CASSLVGRGEQFF
.	TRBJ1-1	TRBV7-9	few	TGTGCCAGCAGCGGGGTCGATGAAGCTTTCTTT	CASSGVDEAFF
TRBD1	TRBJ1-2	TRBV19	.	TGTGCCAGTAGCCGGGGACAGCTCTCTAACTATGGCTACACCTTC	CASSRGQLSNYGYTF